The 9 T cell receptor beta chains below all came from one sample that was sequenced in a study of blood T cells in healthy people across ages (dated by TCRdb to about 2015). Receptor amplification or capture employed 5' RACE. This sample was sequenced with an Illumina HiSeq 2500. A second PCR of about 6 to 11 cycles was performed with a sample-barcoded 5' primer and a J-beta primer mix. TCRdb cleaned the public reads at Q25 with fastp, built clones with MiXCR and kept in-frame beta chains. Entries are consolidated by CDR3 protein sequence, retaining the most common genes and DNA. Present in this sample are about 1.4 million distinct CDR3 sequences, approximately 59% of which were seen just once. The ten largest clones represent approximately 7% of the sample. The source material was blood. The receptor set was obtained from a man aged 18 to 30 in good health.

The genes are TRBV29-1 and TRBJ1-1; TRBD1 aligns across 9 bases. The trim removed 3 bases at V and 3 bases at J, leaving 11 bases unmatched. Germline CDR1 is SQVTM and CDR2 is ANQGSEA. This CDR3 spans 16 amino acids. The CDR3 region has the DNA TGCAGCGTTGACCGGGGACAGGGATATGTCTACACTGAAGCTTTCTTT. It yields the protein CSVDRGQGYVYTEAFF.

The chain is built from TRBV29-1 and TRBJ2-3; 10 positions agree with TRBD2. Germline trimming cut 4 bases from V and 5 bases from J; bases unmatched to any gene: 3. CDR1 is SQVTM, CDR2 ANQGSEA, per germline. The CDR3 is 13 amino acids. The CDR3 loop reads CSVVRLAGDTQYF. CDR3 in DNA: TGCAGCGTTGTCAGACTAGCGGGAGATACGCAGTATTTT.

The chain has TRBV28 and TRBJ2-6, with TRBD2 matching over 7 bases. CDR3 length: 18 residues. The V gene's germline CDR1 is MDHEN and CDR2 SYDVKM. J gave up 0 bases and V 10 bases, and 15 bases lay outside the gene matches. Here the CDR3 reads CATSGPAGTSSGANVLTF. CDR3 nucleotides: TGTGCCACCTCCGGACCAGCGGGGACCAGCTCTGGGGCCAACGTCCTGACTTTC.

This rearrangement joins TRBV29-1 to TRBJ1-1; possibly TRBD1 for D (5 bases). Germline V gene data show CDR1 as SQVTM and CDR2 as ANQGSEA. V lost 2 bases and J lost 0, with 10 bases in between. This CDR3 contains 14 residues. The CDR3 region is CSVEFRGMNTEAFF. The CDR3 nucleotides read TGCAGCGTTGAATTTAGGGGCATGAACACTGAAGCTTTCTTT.

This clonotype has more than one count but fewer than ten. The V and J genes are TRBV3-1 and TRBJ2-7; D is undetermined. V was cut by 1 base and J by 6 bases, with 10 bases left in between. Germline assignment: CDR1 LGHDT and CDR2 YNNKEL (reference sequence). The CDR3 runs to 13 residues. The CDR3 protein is CASSQAHYLEQYF. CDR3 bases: TGTGCCAGCAGCCAAGCCCACTACCTCGAGCAGTACTTC.

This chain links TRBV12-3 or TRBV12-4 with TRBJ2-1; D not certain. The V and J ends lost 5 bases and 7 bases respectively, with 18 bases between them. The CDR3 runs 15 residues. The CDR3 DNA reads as TGTGCCAGCAGTCCCGGACCCACCTATTCGAATGAGCAGTTCTTC. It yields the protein CASSPGPTYSNEQFF.

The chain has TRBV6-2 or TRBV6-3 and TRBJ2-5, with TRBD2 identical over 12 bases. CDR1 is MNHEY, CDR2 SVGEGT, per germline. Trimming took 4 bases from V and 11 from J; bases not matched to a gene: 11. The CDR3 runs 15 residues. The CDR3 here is CASSLLAGGINEQYF. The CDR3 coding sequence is TGTGCCAGCAGTTTACTAGCGGGAGGAATCAATGAGCAGTACTTC.

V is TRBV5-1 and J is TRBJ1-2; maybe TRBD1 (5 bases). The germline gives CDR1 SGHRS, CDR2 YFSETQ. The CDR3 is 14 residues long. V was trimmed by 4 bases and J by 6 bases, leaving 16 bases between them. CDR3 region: CASSPLEWGNGYTF. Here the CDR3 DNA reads TGCGCCAGCAGCCCCCTGGAATGGGGGAATGGCTACACCTTC.

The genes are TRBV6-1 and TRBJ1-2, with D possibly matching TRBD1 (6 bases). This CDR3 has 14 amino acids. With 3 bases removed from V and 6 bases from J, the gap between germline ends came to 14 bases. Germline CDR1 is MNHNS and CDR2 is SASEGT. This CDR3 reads CASSDFPGADGYTF. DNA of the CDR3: TGTGCCAGCAGTGATTTTCCGGGGGCCGATGGCTACACCTTC.